This T cell receptor (beta chain) was captured in a study of CD8 T cells in ankylosing spondylitis. 5'-RACE, quantitative and with molecular barcodes, yielded the TCR beta libraries. TCRdb reprocessed the 5' RACE reads via MiXCR and lists one record per CDR3 protein. This table has about 480,000 distinct CDR3 sequences, 17% appearing once. General study results and limits: Characteristic of ankylosing spondylitis blood, it appeared, was a TCR beta motif comprising about eight highly homologous variants. Clones linked to the disease showed a CD8+ phenotype. They occurred at relatively low frequencies in peripheral blood.

This clonotype was detected only a few times. Its target is not known. The source material was blood, either unsorted or a sorted T cell fraction (not recorded which). This TCR came from a male donor with ankylosing spondylitis.

This CDR3 reads CASSRDNDQPQHF. The CDR3 coding sequence is TGTGCCAGCTCTAGGGACAACGATCAGCCCCAGCATTTT. The rearrangement uses TRBV18 and TRBJ1-5, with D possibly TRBD1 on 6 matching bases. V lost 6 bases to trimming and J lost 5 bases, with 11 bases between them. The CDR3 spans 13 residues. The germline gives CDR1 KGHSH, CDR2 LQKENI.